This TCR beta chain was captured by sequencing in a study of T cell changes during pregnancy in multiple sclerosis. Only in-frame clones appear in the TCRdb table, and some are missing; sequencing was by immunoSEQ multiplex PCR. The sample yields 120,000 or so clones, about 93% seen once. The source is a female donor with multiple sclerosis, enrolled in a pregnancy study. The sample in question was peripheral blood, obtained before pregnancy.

CDR3 in DNA: TGCGCCAGCAGCCAAGACGAGTCCCGGGACAGGGGTGGCTACACCTTC. Protein sequence: CASSQDESRDRGGYTF. The chain joins TRBV4-1 to TRBJ1-2; 10 nucleotides match TRBD1. Germline V gene data show CDR1 as MGHRA and CDR2 as YSYEKL. This CDR3 region has 16 residues. After removal of 0 bases from V and 7 bases from J, the junction contained 8 bases not matched to a gene.